This TCR beta chain was captured in a study of cytomegalovirus exposure and HLA in healthy donors. Primers included in the PCR were 60 Vbeta and 13 Jbeta primers. Sequenced by immunoSEQ multiplex PCR; TCRdb stores in-frame clones only, minus some. The table records about 150,000 clones, about 81% of them present only once. Study conclusions and caveats: Most observed TCR sequences were rare, whereas some public TCRs were detected in many donors. Per a later analysis, HLA-associated TCR beta chains showed more clonal expansion than other, equally common TCR beta chains.

Of note for this clone: The antigen remains unidentified.

The sequenced sample was PBMCs. The receptor was isolated from a man under 40 in good health and CMV-seronegative.

CDR3: CASSPYWRGTEAFF. The CDR3 coding sequence is TGCGCCAGCAGCCCCTACTGGAGGGGCACTGAAGCTTTCTTT. V and J are TRBV4-1 and TRBJ1-1; tentative D call: TRBD1 (5 bases). The CDR3 spans 14 residues. V was shortened by 4 bases and J by 4 bases, with 13 bases between the two germline ends. In germline, CDR1 is MGHRA, CDR2 YSYEKL.